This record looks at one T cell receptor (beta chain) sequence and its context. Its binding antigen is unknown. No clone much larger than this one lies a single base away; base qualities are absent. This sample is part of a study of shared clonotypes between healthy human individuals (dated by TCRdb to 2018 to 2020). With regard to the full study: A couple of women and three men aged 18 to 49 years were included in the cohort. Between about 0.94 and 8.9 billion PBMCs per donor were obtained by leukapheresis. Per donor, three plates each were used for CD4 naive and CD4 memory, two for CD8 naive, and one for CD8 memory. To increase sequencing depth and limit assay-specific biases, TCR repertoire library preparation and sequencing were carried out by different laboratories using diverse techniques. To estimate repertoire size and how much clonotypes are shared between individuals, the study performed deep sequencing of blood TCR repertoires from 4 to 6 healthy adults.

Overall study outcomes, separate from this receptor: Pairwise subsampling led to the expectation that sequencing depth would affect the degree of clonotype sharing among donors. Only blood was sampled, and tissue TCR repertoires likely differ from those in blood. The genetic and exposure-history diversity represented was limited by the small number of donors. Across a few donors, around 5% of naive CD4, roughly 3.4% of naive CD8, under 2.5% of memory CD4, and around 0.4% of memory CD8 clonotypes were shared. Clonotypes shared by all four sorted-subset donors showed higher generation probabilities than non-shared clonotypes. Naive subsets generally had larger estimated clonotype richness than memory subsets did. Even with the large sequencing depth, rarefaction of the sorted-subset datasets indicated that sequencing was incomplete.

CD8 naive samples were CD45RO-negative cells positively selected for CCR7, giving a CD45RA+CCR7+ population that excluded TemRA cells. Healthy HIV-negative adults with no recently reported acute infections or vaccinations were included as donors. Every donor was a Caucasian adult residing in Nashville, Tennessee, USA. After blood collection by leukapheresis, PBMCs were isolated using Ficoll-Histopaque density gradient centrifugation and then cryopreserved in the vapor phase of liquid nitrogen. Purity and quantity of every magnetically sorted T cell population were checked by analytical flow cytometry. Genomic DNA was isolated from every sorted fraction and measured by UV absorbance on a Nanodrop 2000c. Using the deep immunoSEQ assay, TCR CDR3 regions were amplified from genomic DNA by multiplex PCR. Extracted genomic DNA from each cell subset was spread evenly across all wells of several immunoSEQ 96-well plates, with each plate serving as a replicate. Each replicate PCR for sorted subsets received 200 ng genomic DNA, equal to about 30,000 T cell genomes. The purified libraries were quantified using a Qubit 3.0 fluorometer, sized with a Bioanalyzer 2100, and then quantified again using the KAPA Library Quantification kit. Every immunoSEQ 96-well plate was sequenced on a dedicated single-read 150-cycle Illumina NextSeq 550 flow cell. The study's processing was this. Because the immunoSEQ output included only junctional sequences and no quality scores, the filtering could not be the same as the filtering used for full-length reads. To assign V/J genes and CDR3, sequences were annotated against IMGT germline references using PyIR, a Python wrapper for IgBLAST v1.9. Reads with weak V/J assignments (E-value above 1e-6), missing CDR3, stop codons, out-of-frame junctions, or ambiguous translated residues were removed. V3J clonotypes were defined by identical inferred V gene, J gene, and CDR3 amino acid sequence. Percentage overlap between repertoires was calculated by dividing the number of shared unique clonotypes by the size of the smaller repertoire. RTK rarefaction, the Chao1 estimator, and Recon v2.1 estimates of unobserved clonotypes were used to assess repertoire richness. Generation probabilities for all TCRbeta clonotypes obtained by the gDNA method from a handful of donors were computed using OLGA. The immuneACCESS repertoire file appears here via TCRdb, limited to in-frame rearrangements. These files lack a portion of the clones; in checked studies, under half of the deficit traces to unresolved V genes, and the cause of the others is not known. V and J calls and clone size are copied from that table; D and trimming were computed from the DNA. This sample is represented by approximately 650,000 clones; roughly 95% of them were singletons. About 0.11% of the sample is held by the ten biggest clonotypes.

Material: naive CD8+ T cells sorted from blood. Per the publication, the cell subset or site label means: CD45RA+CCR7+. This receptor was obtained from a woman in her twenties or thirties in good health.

The CDR3 in this case is CASSDLTGTYEQYF. The nucleotide sequence is TGTGCCAGCAGCGACCTGACAGGGACCTACGAGCAGTACTTC. The chain is assembled from TRBV7-8 and TRBJ2-7, with 7 central nucleotides matching TRBD1. Unmatched junction bases come to 6, with V trimmed by 5 bases and J by 2 bases. The CDR3, cysteine through phenylalanine, is 14 amino acids long. Just the 42-base CDR3 DNA is kept, in frame starting at base 1. Looking up the germline V gene yields CDR1 SGHVS and CDR2 FQNEAQ.